These T cell receptor beta chains were read from a single sample in a study of blood T cell repertoires in COVID-19. The table came from immunoSEQ multiplex PCR; TCRdb's copy has only in-frame clones and leaves some out. Of about 160,000 clones detected, about 85% appear once; the ten largest clones hold 6.9%. Sequences were obtained from peripheral blood. The receptors were gathered from a man older than 75 with COVID-19, enrolled during active disease. Both conserved end residues are part of each CDR3. D genes are given only for firm matches. Expanded clones get a size class; other rows say once, few or many, or leave the size out.

V,J,size,D,DNA,CDR3
TRBV6-2/TRBV6-3,TRBJ2-1,once,TRBD2,TGTGCCAGCAGTCCCTCTTATAGCGGGGGGGAGAATGAGCAGTTCTTC,CASSPSYSGGENEQFF
TRBV5-4,TRBJ2-5,NA,NA,TGTGCCAGCAGCAACCCAGCGGTAGACAAAGAGACCCAGTACTTC,CASSNPAVDKETQYF
TRBV18,TRBJ2-7,NA,NA,TGTGCCAGCTCACCTAACCTCAGAGGCGACGAGCAGTACTTC,CASSPNLRGDEQYF
TRBV5-1,TRBJ1-1,NA,NA,TGCGCCAGCAGCTGGGGGGGCCTCAACACTGAAGCTTTCTTT,CASSWGGLNTEAFF
TRBV2,TRBJ2-3,NA,TRBD1,TGTGCCAGCAGTGGGACCGGGACAGTCTCAGATACGCAGTATTTT,CASSGTGTVSDTQYF
TRBV3-1/TRBV3-2,TRBJ2-1,NA,NA,TGTGCCAGCAGCCAAAGAGGGCGGGATGAGCAGTTCTTC,CASSQRGRDEQFF
TRBV19,TRBJ1-1,NA,NA,TGTGCCAGTAGTATCCAGTCCGCCAACACTGAAGCTTTCTTT,CASSIQSANTEAFF
TRBV12-3/TRBV12-4,TRBJ1-4,NA,NA,TGTGCCAGCAGGGGGGCCGGTATTGGGGAACTGTTTTTT,CASRGAGIGELFF
TRBV11-2,TRBJ2-1,NA,TRBD2,TGTGCCAGCAGCTTAGGGCCCTGGCACGGGGGGGGCGATGAGCAGTTCTTC,CASSLGPWHGGGDEQFF
TRBV24-1,TRBJ1-5,NA,NA,TGTGCCACCAGTGATTCAAGCAATCAGCCCCAGCATTTT,CATSDSSNQPQHF
TRBV11-2,TRBJ1-1,NA,NA,TGTGCCAGCAGCCCGGTTGGTCTCGGCACTGAAGCTTTCTTT,CASSPVGLGTEAFF
TRBV5-1,TRBJ2-1,NA,NA,TGCGCCAGCAGCTTGATCCGGGGTTGGGTCAATGAGCAGTTCTTC,CASSLIRGWVNEQFF
TRBV3-1/TRBV3-2,TRBJ2-5,NA,TRBD2,TGTGCCAGCAGCCAGTCCCGGACTAGCGGTTACCAAGAGACCCAGTACTTC,CASSQSRTSGYQETQYF
TRBV7-9,TRBJ1-2,few,TRBD1,TGTGCCACCGAGGGGGCTGACTATGGCTACACCTTC,CATEGADYGYTF
TRBV27,TRBJ2-2,NA,NA,TGTGCCAGCAGTTTGCGGGGTTTCACCATCACCGGGGAGCTGTTTTTT,CASSLRGFTITGELFF
TRBV12-3/TRBV12-4,TRBJ2-5,NA,NA,TGTGCCAGCAGTCAGATCGATCAAGAGACCCAGTACTTC,CASSQIDQETQYF
TRBV7-9,TRBJ1-3,NA,NA,TGTGCCAGCAGCGGCGGGGCCGCTGGAAACACCATATATTTT,CASSGGAAGNTIYF
TRBV5-4,TRBJ1-1,NA,NA,TGTGCCAGCAGCTCCCGACCGGGACAAGGCACTGAAGCTTTCTTT,CASSSRPGQGTEAFF
TRBV5-8,TRBJ2-5,once,TRBD1,TGTGCCAGCAGCGAACCGGGACAGGGCGAACAAGAGACCCAGTACTTC,CASSEPGQGEQETQYF
TRBV27,TRBJ2-3,NA,NA,TGTGCCAGCAGCCCCGGTAGCACAGATACGCAGTATTTT,CASSPGSTDTQYF